These 8 T cell receptor beta chains share one sample of origin, sequenced in a study of cytomegalovirus exposure and HLA in healthy donors. PCR primers comprised 60 Vbeta and 13 Jbeta primers. Assay used: immunoSEQ multiplex PCR; TCRdb lists only in-frame clones, some missing. The sample contains roughly 110,000 clones, approximately 70% of which appear only once. Sequenced input: PBMCs. The receptors shown here come from a boy aged 10-17 years in good health and CMV-seronegative.

The rearrangement uses TRBV6-5 and TRBJ2-1, with unresolved D. Looked up from germline, CDR1 is MNHEY and CDR2 is SVGAGI. The CDR3 has 15 amino acids. Trimming removed 2 bases from V and 5 bases from J, with 13 bases in between. CDR3 coding DNA: TGTGCCAGCAGTTACCGACACACGGCGAACAATGAGCAGTTCTTC. Its translation is CASSYRHTANNEQFF.

This clone was picked up a small number of times. The V call is TRBV5-1, the J call TRBJ1-4; tentatively, D is TRBD1 (5 bases). V lost 1 base and J 1 base, leaving 14 bases between the germline ends. The CDR3 totals 17 residues. Germline CDR1 is SGHRS and CDR2 is YFSETQ. The CDR3 sequence: CASSLTPRGETNEKLFF. CDR3 bases: TGCGCCAGCAGCTTGACCCCCCGGGGGGAAACTAATGAAAAACTGTTTTTT.

V and J are TRBV12-2 and TRBJ1-1. TRBV12-2 is shown as a pseudogene. This CDR3 spans 14 amino acids. The CDR3 DNA reads TGTGCAAGTCGCTTAGCAACCCTACGCCCTGAAGCTTTCTTT. It encodes CASRLATLRPEAFF.

V and J are TRBV9 and TRBJ2-1; 8 nucleotides agree with TRBD2. From germline, CDR1 is SGDLS and CDR2 YYNGEE. J lost 6 bases, V lost 1 base, and 6 bases had no gene match. CDR3 length: 15 amino acids. CDR3 nucleotides: TGTGCCAGCAGCGTAACGTCTAGCGGGCCCAATGAGCAGTTCTTC. Amino acids: CASSVTSSGPNEQFF.

This clone was seen only a few times. This chain uses TRBV10-3 with TRBJ1-1, with D perhaps TRBD1 (5 bases). This CDR3 is built from 16 residues. V dropped 3 bases and J dropped 3 bases, with 17 bases sitting between them. Germline V gene sequence: CDR1 ENHRY, CDR2 SYGVKD. The chain's CDR3 is CAISDYPRAGDTEAFF. The DNA for the CDR3 is TGTGCCATCAGTGACTATCCGCGCGCGGGGGACACTGAAGCTTTCTTT.

A few counts support this clone. V and J are TRBV5-4 and TRBJ2-7, with 7 bases identical to TRBD2. CDR3 length: 13 amino acids. J was trimmed by 5 bases and V by 4 bases; bases with no gene match: 6. The germline gives CDR1 SGHNT, CDR2 YYREEE (reference sequence). The CDR3 bases are TGTGCCAGCAGCCGGACTAGTACCCACGAGCAGTACTTC. Its translation is CASSRTSTHEQYF.

The chain is built from TRBV5-8 and TRBJ2-5, with 10 bases matching TRBD2. The CDR3 contains 17 residues. Germline V gives CDR1 SGHTS, CDR2 YDEGEE. V shed 4 bases and J 5 bases; nucleotides not matched to a gene: 14. In DNA, the CDR3 is TGTGCCAGCAGCCATAACAAGCGGGAGGGCCTAGGGGAGACCCAGTACTTC. It is translated as CASSHNKREGLGETQYF. The full variable domain, in which reference TRBV5-8 and TRBJ2-5 provide the parts outside the CDR3, is EAGVTQSPTHLIKTRGQQATLRCSPISGHTSVYWYQQALGLGLQFLLWYDEGEERNRGNFPPRFSGRQFPNYSSELNVNALELEDSALYLCASSHNKREGLGETQYFGPGTRLLVL.

This rearrangement joins TRBV6-5 to TRBJ1-4; 7 bases match TRBD1. CDR3 size: 14 residues. Germline V gene data show CDR1 as MNHEY and CDR2 as SVGAGI. Trimming took 6 bases from V and 3 from J; bases not matched to a gene: 4. The CDR3 spells CASSSGTANEKLFF. For the CDR3, the DNA is TGTGCCAGCAGCTCCGGGACAGCTAATGAAAAACTGTTTTTT.